This entry is about one TCR beta chain. This sample was included in a study of monozygotic twins with inflammatory bowel disease. Reprocessing the 5' RACE reads, TCRdb reports a single entry for every CDR3 protein and omits DNA. The sample table sets out some 450,000 distinct CDR3 sequences. The CDR3 is 13 residues long. CDR1 and CDR2 (germline): KGHDR, SFDVKD. V usage is TRBV24-1 and J usage is TRBJ2-5; TCRdb's D call, TRBD1, is unchecked because there is no DNA. Specimen: blood. The TCR originated in a human donor with ulcerative colitis or Crohn's disease, or a healthy co-twin of an affected twin (not recorded which). The CDR3 sequence is CATAGTGRETQYF.